The T cell receptor (beta chain) described here comes from a study of cytomegalovirus exposure and HLA in healthy donors. Whole-study context: Sequencing of about 179 million T cells in an earlier analysis found 100 million to 140 million unique TCR beta sequences. Findings of the study overall: A later analysis found common viral pathogens apparently linked to several of the most significant clusters. Roughly uniform depth of sequencing across donors was assumed in presence/absence analyses.

Worth noting for this clone: No antigen is known for it.

The primer mix had 60 Vbeta and 13 Jbeta primers. TCRdb's copy holds only in-frame clones and misses some; the assay was immunoSEQ multiplex PCR. The table for this sample gives some 67,000 clones. Likely unrecorded immune exposures existed in these nominally healthy donors. The V end lost 6 bases, the J end lost 1 base, and 18 bases lay between the germline ends. The CDR3 extends over 16 amino acids. Germline V gives CDR1 KGHSH, CDR2 LQKENI. This sequence originates from a woman younger than 45 in good health and CMV-seronegative. The chain uses TRBV18 and TRBJ1-1, with D perhaps TRBD1 (6 bases). Sequencing was performed on PBMCs. This CDR3 reads CASSRRGGAQNTEAFF. The DNA for the CDR3 is TGTGCCAGCTCCCGCCGTGGGGGGGCACAGAACACTGAAGCTTTCTTT.